Listed below are T cell receptor beta chains from one sample, sequenced in a study of vaccination effects on CD4 cells after COVID-19. Clones were read by immunoSEQ multiplex PCR, and TCRdb kept only the in-frame ones, dropping some. This sample carries 40,000 to 50,000 clones, about four fifths of them seen once, and the ten largest clones take roughly 16%. The antigens these receptors bind are not known. This specimen was CD4+ T cells from PBMCs cultured with HCoV-OC43 spike peptides, taken after COVID-19 vaccination. The receptors come from a human donor who received a COVID-19 vaccine. The CDR3 runs from the conserved cysteine through the conserved F or W. D genes are given only for firm matches. Clone size is not always given. Where it is, it says once, few, many or a class for expanded clones.

>TRBD2|TRBV5-4|.|TRBJ2-7|14
CASSRGERTYEQYF
TGTGCCAGCAGCCGGGGGGAGCGGACCTACGAGCAGTACTTC
>.|TRBV5-4|.|TRBJ2-1|13
CASSLVGSNEQFF
TGTGCCAGCAGCTTGGTGGGATCCAATGAGCAGTTCTTC
>.|TRBV3-1/TRBV3-2|.|TRBJ1-1|15
CASSQDRRATGEAFF
TGTGCCAGCAGCCAAGATAGGAGGGCAACCGGTGAAGCTTTCTTT
>.|TRBV5-1|.|TRBJ2-5|15
CASSLVVLAGETQYF
TGCGCCAGCAGCTTGGTCGTCCTGGCTGGAGAGACCCAGTACTTC
>.|TRBV28|few|TRBJ2-1|14
CASSFGSSYNEQFF
TGTGCCAGCAGTTTCGGGAGTTCCTACAATGAGCAGTTCTTC
>.|TRBV10-3|.|TRBJ1-6|17
CAIRGGGAGAGNSPLHF
TGTGCCATCAGGGGAGGGGGGGCAGGCGCCGGGAATTCACCCCTCCACTTT
>TRBD2|TRBV10-2|.|TRBJ2-1|13
CASASGGASEQFF
TGCGCCAGCGCCAGCGGGGGGGCCAGTGAGCAGTTCTTC
>.|TRBV5-1|.|TRBJ1-1|15
CASSLVLGGGSEAFF
TGCGCCAGCAGCTTGGTCCTAGGGGGAGGCTCTGAAGCTTTCTTT
>.|TRBV3-1/TRBV3-2|.|TRBJ2-6|15
CASSHRGSGANVLTF
TGTGCCAGCAGCCATCGAGGTTCTGGGGCCAACGTCCTGACTTTC
>.|TRBV6-6|.|TRBJ1-4|14
CASSFQGPNEKLFF
TGTGCCAGCAGCTTTCAGGGGCCTAATGAAAAACTGTTTTTT
>.|TRBV5-1|once|TRBJ1-4|16
CASSLEVARGDEKLFF
TGCGCCAGCAGCTTGGAAGTTGCCCGGGGGGATGAAAAACTGTTTTTT